This is a list of T cell receptor beta chains from one sample in a study of T cell clones after liver transplantation. Profiled with immunoSEQ multiplex PCR; TCRdb holds only in-frame clones, not every one. The table has about 76,000 clones, over 80% seen once. The material sequenced was CD4+ T cells from blood, taken at the 22-month timepoint. Receptors were obtained from a human patient who received a liver transplant. The T cells may partly be graft donor cells. Each CDR3 is given with its conserved first and last residue. D genes are given only for firm matches. A clone size is listed for some rows: how often the clone was seen (once, few, many), or a class if it is expanded.

>-|TRBJ2-5|TRBV25-1|-
CASSENVLGKTQYF
TGTGCCAGCAGTGAAAACGTTCTAGGAAAAACCCAGTACTTC
>TRBD1|TRBJ1-1|TRBV19|-
CASSRDRADTEAFF
TGTGCCAGTAGTAGGGACAGGGCGGACACTGAAGCTTTCTTT
>TRBD1|TRBJ1-3|TRBV5-1|-
CASSLATGTGNTIYF
TGCGCCAGCAGTCTTGCGACAGGGACCGGAAACACCATATATTTT
>-|TRBJ2-5|TRBV11-3|-
CASSQTVPGTQYF
TGTGCCAGCAGCCAGACGGTACCGGGGACCCAGTACTTC
>-|TRBJ1-1|TRBV5-1|-
CASSFGEAGGEAFF
TGCGCCAGCAGCTTCGGTGAGGCCGGGGGTGAAGCTTTCTTT
>-|TRBJ1-2|TRBV5-1|-
CASSPGGENHYGYTF
TGCGCCAGCAGCCCCGGGGGGGAAAACCACTACGGCTACACCTTC
>-|TRBJ2-1|TRBV27|-
CASSGGGGPVNEQFF
TGTGCCAGCAGTGGGGGTGGGGGTCCCGTTAATGAGCAGTTCTTC
>TRBD2|TRBJ2-7|TRBV7-2|few
CASSLEGTSGRAGEQYF
TGTGCCAGCAGCTTAGAAGGGACTAGCGGGAGGGCGGGTGAGCAGTACTTC
>-|TRBJ1-3|TRBV11-2|-
CASSLGAYSGNTIYF
TGTGCCAGCAGCTTAGGCGCCTACTCTGGAAACACCATATATTTT
>-|TRBJ1-2|TRBV29-1|-
CSVWANRGNYGYTF
TGCAGCGTCTGGGCAAATCGAGGGAACTATGGCTACACCTTC
>-|TRBJ1-1|TRBV4-3|-
CASSQGAGVGLMNTEAFF
TGCGCCAGCAGCCAAGGAGCGGGGGTGGGGTTGATGAACACTGAAGCTTTCTTT
>TRBD1|TRBJ1-5|TRBV4-3|-
CASSPKRTGEQPQHF
TGCGCCAGCAGCCCAAAACGGACAGGGGAACAGCCCCAGCATTTT
>-|TRBJ1-2|TRBV4-2|-
CASSHEKGTHF
TGTGCCAGCAGCCATGAAAAGGGAACCCACTTC
>-|TRBJ2-3|TRBV10-3|-
CAISAQGDTQYF
TGTGCCATCAGTGCCCAAGGGGATACGCAGTATTTT
>-|TRBJ1-3|TRBV7-9|-
CASSSPTLSGNTIYF
TGTGCCAGCAGCTCCCCGACACTCTCTGGAAACACCATATATTTT
>-|TRBJ1-5|TRBV27|-
CASSSRQDEQPQHF
TGTGCCAGCAGTTCCCGACAGGATGAGCAGCCCCAGCATTTT
>-|TRBJ2-2|TRBV25-1|few
CASSPRGSGELFF
TGTGCCAGCAGTCCTAGGGGGTCCGGGGAGCTGTTTTTT
>-|TRBJ1-3|TRBV5-1|-
CASSPLAGDFSGNTIYF
TGCGCCAGCAGCCCGCTGGCAGGGGACTTCTCTGGAAACACCATATATTTT
>-|TRBJ1-1|TRBV19|-
CASSIRVLPLNTEAFF
TGTGCCAGTAGTATCAGGGTATTGCCCCTGAACACTGAAGCTTTCTTT
>TRBD1|TRBJ1-2|TRBV6-5|-
CASKETGADYGYTF
TGTGCCAGCAAGGAGACAGGGGCGGACTATGGCTACACCTTC
>-|TRBJ1-1|TRBV7-2|-
CASSLISGGGTEAFF
TGTGCCAGCAGCTTAATTTCGGGAGGGGGAACTGAAGCTTTCTTT
>TRBD1|TRBJ1-5|TRBV2|-
CASKGQGPPNQPQHF
TGTGCCAGCAAAGGACAGGGACCCCCCAATCAGCCCCAGCATTTT
>-|TRBJ2-4|TRBV12-5|-
CASGWGTAKNIQYF
TGTGCTAGTGGCTGGGGGACAGCCAAAAACATTCAGTACTTC
>TRBD2|TRBJ2-7|TRBV28|few
CASSSGPSGTYEQYF
TGTGCCAGCAGTTCTGGGCCTAGCGGAACCTACGAGCAGTACTTC
>-|TRBJ2-2|TRBV4-3|-
CASSRGPVTGELFF
TGCGCCAGCAGCCGGGGACCGGTTACCGGGGAGCTGTTTTTT
>TRBD2|TRBJ2-2|TRBV7-2|-
CASSLDGGGWTGELFF
TGTGCCAGCAGCTTAGACGGGGGAGGGTGGACCGGGGAGCTGTTTTTT
>-|TRBJ1-1|TRBV6-1|-
CASRLISEAFF
TGTGCCAGCAGGTTGATCTCTGAAGCTTTCTTT
>-|TRBJ2-1|TRBV13|-
CASSLGPPGNEQFF
TGTGCCAGCAGCTTGGGACCTCCGGGAAATGAGCAGTTCTTC
>TRBD1|TRBJ1-2|TRBV5-1|-
CASRPPGQGSYGYTF
TGCGCCAGCAGGCCACCGGGACAGGGGAGCTATGGCTACACCTTC
>-|TRBJ2-6|TRBV19|-
CASSSSGANVLTF
TGTGCCAGTAGTAGCTCTGGGGCCAACGTCCTGACTTTC
>-|TRBJ2-5|TRBV2|-
CASRGTGVEVLAGGSTQETQYF
TGTGCCAGCAGGGGGACAGGGGTGGAGGTATTAGCGGGGGGATCCACCCAAGAGACCCAGTACTTC
>-|TRBJ2-7|TRBV5-4|-
CASSTETGNHYEQYF
TGTGCCAGCAGCACCGAGACGGGGAACCACTACGAGCAGTACTTC
>-|TRBJ2-7|TRBV7-2|-
CASSLHNYEQYF
TGTGCCAGCAGCTTGCATAACTACGAGCAGTACTTC
>TRBD1|TRBJ1-2|TRBV27|few
CASSIYPGQGANYGYTF
TGTGCCAGCAGTATCTATCCGGGACAGGGGGCGAACTATGGCTACACCTTC
>TRBD2|TRBJ2-7|TRBV7-2|few
CASSLFLAGGTISSYEQYF
TGTGCCAGCAGTCTTTTTTTAGCGGGGGGGACGATAAGCTCCTACGAGCAGTACTTC
>-|TRBJ1-2|TRBV9|-
CASSPMGDSYGYTF
TGTGCCAGCAGCCCCATGGGGGATAGCTATGGCTACACCTTC
>-|TRBJ1-6|TRBV4-3|-
CASSQAGEGAHNSPLHF
TGCGCCAGCAGCCAAGCTGGGGAAGGTGCCCATAATTCACCCCTCCACTTT
>-|TRBJ2-5|TRBV7-2|-
CASSLGFSLEETQYF
TGTGCCAGCAGCTTAGGGTTCAGCCTGGAAGAGACCCAGTACTTC
>-|TRBJ2-5|TRBV29-1|-
CSVGETQYF
TGCAGCGTTGGAGAGACCCAGTACTTC
>-|TRBJ1-1|TRBV11-2|once
CASSALRGEDEAFF
TGTGCCAGCAGCGCCCTGAGAGGGGAGGATGAAGCTTTCTTT
>-|TRBJ1-1|TRBV7-9|-
CASSLIGLNTEAFF
TGTGCCAGCAGCTTAATAGGGTTGAACACTGAAGCTTTCTTT
>TRBD1|TRBJ2-3|TRBV9|-
CASGTGGPGGTQYF
TGTGCCAGCGGTACAGGGGGCCCGGGTGGGACGCAGTATTTT
>-|TRBJ2-5|TRBV6-1|-
CASNRAGGETQYF
TGTGCCAGCAATCGGGCAGGTGGGGAGACCCAGTACTTC
>-|TRBJ2-6|TRBV29-1|-
CSYDAGALSSGANVLTF
TGCAGCTACGACGCGGGTGCCCTCAGCTCTGGGGCCAACGTCCTGACTTTC
>-|TRBJ2-3|TRBV6-5|once
CASILGSTDTQYF
TGTGCCAGCATATTGGGCAGCACAGATACGCAGTATTTT
>TRBD1|TRBJ1-1|TRBV7-2|-
CASSRGQAQTEAFF
TGTGCCAGCAGCCGTGGACAGGCCCAGACTGAAGCTTTCTTT
>-|TRBJ2-6|TRBV19|once
CASSRGLIGANVLTF
TGTGCCAGTAGTAGGGGACTGATTGGGGCCAACGTCCTGACTTTC
>-|TRBJ1-2|TRBV28|-
CASSYTANYGYTF
TGTGCCAGCAGCTATACAGCAAACTATGGCTACACCTTC
>-|TRBJ2-4|TRBV10-2|-
CASQGGQNIQYF
TGCGCCAGCCAGGGGGGACAAAACATTCAGTACTTC
>-|TRBJ2-3|TRBV30|-
CAWSFRDTQYF
TGTGCCTGGAGTTTCCGGGATACGCAGTATTTT
>-|TRBJ2-5|TRBV28|few
CASNREGWGQETQYF
TGTGCCAGCAACAGGGAAGGGTGGGGGCAAGAGACCCAGTACTTC
>-|TRBJ1-2|TRBV11-2|few
CASSLVPRTVPF
TGTGCCAGCAGCTTAGTTCCCAGGACAGTACCCTTC
>-|TRBJ1-2|TRBV19|-
CASSIMAGVVGYTF
TGTGCCAGTAGTATAATGGCAGGGGTGGTTGGCTACACCTTC